This is a list of T cell receptor beta chains from one sample in a study of cytomegalovirus exposure and HLA in healthy donors. Assay used: immunoSEQ multiplex PCR; TCRdb lists only in-frame clones, some missing. This table has around 150,000 clones, around 80% appearing once. Sample: PBMCs. These receptors were taken from a woman between 40 and 50 years old in good health and CMV-seronegative. CDR3s include the opening cysteine and the closing phenylalanine or tryptophan. A D gene is named only where the DNA matches it firmly. Not all rows give a size; the values are once, few, many and, for expanded clones, a class.

DNA: TGTGCCAGCAGGGGACAGTTGAACACTGAAGCTTTCTTT
CDR3: CASRGQLNTEAFF
size: NA
D: TRBD1
V: TRBV7-2
J: TRBJ1-1

DNA: TGTGCCAGCAGCACTTCTAGCGGGAGGGAAAGGAGGGATGAGCAGTTCTTC
CDR3: CASSTSSGRERRDEQFF
size: NA
D: NA
V: TRBV21-1
J: TRBJ2-1

DNA: TGTGCCAGCGCGAAGGGGGGGCTAGCGGGGAGTCACACAGATACGCAGTATTTT
CDR3: CASAKGGLAGSHTDTQYF
size: NA
D: TRBD2
V: TRBV2
J: TRBJ2-3

DNA: TGTGCCAGTAGTCGAGCTAGCGGGGGTTTAGGGCCTACGCAGTATTTT
CDR3: CASSRASGGLGPTQYF
size: few
D: TRBD2
V: TRBV19
J: TRBJ2-3

DNA: TGTGCCAGTAGCGGAACAGGGGTCACCCACACCGGGGAGCTGTTTTTT
CDR3: CASSGTGVTHTGELFF
size: NA
D: TRBD1
V: TRBV19
J: TRBJ2-2

DNA: TGCGCCAGCAGCCGAGCGGGGGGACCCTCCTACAATGAGCAGTTCTTC
CDR3: CASSRAGGPSYNEQFF
size: NA
D: TRBD2
V: TRBV4-1
J: TRBJ2-1

DNA: TGTTCCAGCAGCTTCCTGACAGGGGGATCGGAGCAGCCCCAGCATTTT
CDR3: CSSSFLTGGSEQPQHF
size: NA
D: TRBD1
V: TRBV7-9
J: TRBJ1-5

DNA: TGTGCCAGCAGCGTCGGACAGGGGTTAGAGGCTTTCTTT
CDR3: CASSVGQGLEAFF
size: NA
D: TRBD1
V: TRBV7-2
J: TRBJ1-1

DNA: TGTGCCAGCAGCAAAGTGGGGACTTGCTCCTACAATGAGCAGTTCTTC
CDR3: CASSKVGTCSYNEQFF
size: NA
D: NA
V: TRBV21-1
J: TRBJ2-1

DNA: TGCGCCAGCAGCCAGGGGAAAGGGGGAGCTTTCTTT
CDR3: CASSQGKGGAFF
size: NA
D: NA
V: TRBV4-1
J: TRBJ1-1

DNA: TGTGCCAGCAGTCCCCCCACGGGACAGGGGAACTACGAGCAGTACTTC
CDR3: CASSPPTGQGNYEQYF
size: NA
D: TRBD1
V: TRBV28
J: TRBJ2-7

DNA: TGTGCCAGCAGCTTGGGACAGGTGAAGATCCTTAAGCAGTACTTC
CDR3: CASSLGQVKILKQYF
size: NA
D: NA
V: TRBV5-6
J: TRBJ2-7

DNA: TGTGCCAGCAGCCCTCAGACGGGAGGGGAAACCCTAGCCAAAAACATTCAGTACTTC
CDR3: CASSPQTGGETLAKNIQYF
size: NA
D: NA
V: TRBV21-1
J: TRBJ2-4

DNA: TGTGCCAGCAGACTTACACTAGCGGCCGCGCAGGAGCAGTACTTC
CDR3: CASRLTLAAAQEQYF
size: NA
D: TRBD2
V: TRBV2
J: TRBJ2-7

DNA: TGTGCCAGCAGCTTAACCCGACAGGGCCCTACAAACAGTCAGTACTTC
CDR3: CASSLTRQGPTNSQYF
size: few
D: TRBD1
V: TRBV11-2
J: TRBJ2-4

DNA: TGTTCCAGCAGCTTAGGTCAGGGAGGGTTCGGATCACCCCTCCACTTT
CDR3: CSSSLGQGGFGSPLHF
size: NA
D: NA
V: TRBV7-9
J: TRBJ1-6

DNA: TGTGCCAGCAGCACCCCCAGCGGACCCTTCTACGAGCAGTACTTC
CDR3: CASSTPSGPFYEQYF
size: few
D: NA
V: TRBV7-8
J: TRBJ2-7

DNA: TGCGCCAGCAGCCAAGTCAGACTGAGGTATGGCTACACCTTC
CDR3: CASSQVRLRYGYTF
size: NA
D: NA
V: TRBV4-3
J: TRBJ1-2

DNA: TGTGCCAGCAGCTTACACTGGAACACCGGGGAGCTGTTTTTT
CDR3: CASSLHWNTGELFF
size: once
D: NA
V: TRBV7-2
J: TRBJ2-2

DNA: TGTGCCAGCAGCAATGACTCCACGGAGCAGTTCTTC
CDR3: CASSNDSTEQFF
size: NA
D: NA
V: TRBV7-8
J: TRBJ2-1

DNA: TGTGCCAGCAGCCAGACCACTAGTTCCGGGGAGCTGTTTTTT
CDR3: CASSQTTSSGELFF
size: NA
D: NA
V: TRBV4-2
J: TRBJ2-2

DNA: TGTGCCAGCAGGGCCGGGGAAAATTCCTACGAGCAGTACTTC
CDR3: CASRAGENSYEQYF
size: once
D: NA
V: TRBV2
J: TRBJ2-7

DNA: TGTGCCAGTACCGACGATTTCTACAGGGGGACCCAGTACTTC
CDR3: CASTDDFYRGTQYF
size: NA
D: TRBD1
V: TRBV19
J: TRBJ2-5

DNA: TGTGCCAGCAGCTTAGCGGGGGGGCCAAATTTTTCTACGCAGTATTTT
CDR3: CASSLAGGPNFSTQYF
size: NA
D: NA
V: TRBV7-2
J: TRBJ2-3

DNA: TGTGCCAGCAGCTTGGAGACAGGGTTTCGCAATCAGCCCCAGCATTTT
CDR3: CASSLETGFRNQPQHF
size: NA
D: TRBD1
V: TRBV5-8
J: TRBJ1-5

DNA: TGCAGCGTTGAAGGGGCGGGGGGCTACACCTTC
CDR3: CSVEGAGGYTF
size: NA
D: NA
V: TRBV29-1
J: TRBJ1-2

DNA: TGCAGCGTTGAGGGGCGGATGAACACTGAAGCTTTCTTT
CDR3: CSVEGRMNTEAFF
size: few
D: NA
V: TRBV29-1
J: TRBJ1-1

DNA: TGTGCCAAAAGTCGGTTAGAGTACAATGAGCAGTTCTTC
CDR3: CAKSRLEYNEQFF
size: NA
D: NA
V: TRBV2
J: TRBJ2-1

DNA: TGCGCCAGCAGCTTGACTGCGGGAGGCAACACAGATACGCAGTATTTT
CDR3: CASSLTAGGNTDTQYF
size: NA
D: TRBD2
V: TRBV5-1
J: TRBJ2-3

DNA: TGTGCCAGTATGGACACGAGCACAGATACGCAGTATTTT
CDR3: CASMDTSTDTQYF
size: NA
D: NA
V: TRBV19
J: TRBJ2-3

DNA: TGTGCCAGTAGTCAAAAACTAGCGGATAACTCCTACGAGCAGTACTTC
CDR3: CASSQKLADNSYEQYF
size: NA
D: TRBD2
V: TRBV19
J: TRBJ2-7

DNA: TGTGCCAGCAGACGGGCGGGAGACATAGTCGTTGAGCAGTTCTTC
CDR3: CASRRAGDIVVEQFF
size: NA
D: TRBD2
V: TRBV28
J: TRBJ2-1

DNA: TGTGCCAGCAGTTTCCGGCAGGGGTTCACAGATACGCAGTATTTT
CDR3: CASSFRQGFTDTQYF
size: NA
D: NA
V: TRBV28
J: TRBJ2-3

DNA: TGTGCCAGCAGCTTGGAGCCGGGGCCCGGGGGGGAGACCCAGTACTTC
CDR3: CASSLEPGPGGETQYF
size: NA
D: TRBD2
V: TRBV5-4
J: TRBJ2-5

DNA: TGTGCCAGCAGCTTGGAAACCACTAGCACAGATACGCAGTATTTT
CDR3: CASSLETTSTDTQYF
size: once
D: NA
V: TRBV5-4
J: TRBJ2-3

DNA: TGTGCCAGCAGCTTCCGGGACAGGGCGAAAACCGGGGAGCTGTTTTTT
CDR3: CASSFRDRAKTGELFF
size: NA
D: TRBD1
V: TRBV7-2
J: TRBJ2-2

DNA: TGTGCCAACTCAGCGGGGGAGGACTACGAGCAGTACTTC
CDR3: CANSAGEDYEQYF
size: NA
D: TRBD2
V: TRBV6-5
J: TRBJ2-7

DNA: TGCGCCAGCAGCCAAGGACTAGCGGGCACCAACCCCCTTTCAGATACGCAGTATTTT
CDR3: CASSQGLAGTNPLSDTQYF
size: once
D: TRBD2
V: TRBV4-1
J: TRBJ2-3

DNA: TGTGCCACCGGGGGGGGAAAGACTATAGACATTCAGTACTTC
CDR3: CATGGGKTIDIQYF
size: NA
D: TRBD2
V: TRBV28
J: TRBJ2-4

DNA: TGTGCCAGCAGCCAAGATCCAATAACCGACAGTACGCAGTATTTT
CDR3: CASSQDPITDSTQYF
size: NA
D: NA
V: TRBV4-2
J: TRBJ2-3

DNA: TGCAGCGTTGAGAGTAATGGGGCCAACGGCCTGACTTTC
CDR3: CSVESNGANGLTF
size: NA
D: NA
V: TRBV29-1
J: TRBJ2-6

DNA: TGTTCCAGCAGCCCCCGGGTCGGTCGGGATTTGTACGAGCAGTACTTC
CDR3: CSSSPRVGRDLYEQYF
size: NA
D: NA
V: TRBV7-9
J: TRBJ2-7

DNA: TGTGCCAGCAGCTTAGGGGGGGCTGGAAACACCATATATTTT
CDR3: CASSLGGAGNTIYF
size: once
D: NA
V: TRBV7-9
J: TRBJ1-3

DNA: TGTGCCAGCAGTACCACACAGGGATTAGGGTCTGAAGCTTTCTTT
CDR3: CASSTTQGLGSEAFF
size: few
D: NA
V: TRBV6-6
J: TRBJ1-1

DNA: TGTGCCAGCAGACCCGGGACAGGGATCCCCTACGAGCAGTACTTC
CDR3: CASRPGTGIPYEQYF
size: NA
D: TRBD1
V: TRBV27
J: TRBJ2-7

DNA: TGTGCCAGCAGCCAAGGATCCCCAGGGGTTAATGAAAAACTGTTTTTT
CDR3: CASSQGSPGVNEKLFF
size: NA
D: NA
V: TRBV14
J: TRBJ1-4

DNA: TGTGCCAGCAGTTTATCTTACGGGACAGGAAATGAGCAGTTCTTC
CDR3: CASSLSYGTGNEQFF
size: NA
D: TRBD1
V: TRBV27
J: TRBJ2-1

DNA: TGTGCCAGCAGTTTAAAGGGGGTGAACACTGAAGCTTTCTTT
CDR3: CASSLKGVNTEAFF
size: once
D: NA
V: TRBV27
J: TRBJ1-1

DNA: TGTGCCAGCAGCTTAGGTCGATGGGCTGAAGCTAACTATGGCTACACCTTC
CDR3: CASSLGRWAEANYGYTF
size: NA
D: NA
V: TRBV7-9
J: TRBJ1-2

DNA: TGCAGCGTTGAAGTTAGGGGACAGTCTGGGGCCAACGTCCTGACTTTC
CDR3: CSVEVRGQSGANVLTF
size: NA
D: TRBD1
V: TRBV29-1
J: TRBJ2-6

DNA: TGTGCCAGCAGCGAGGGAGACAGGGGGGGAAACTCTGGGGCCAACGTCCTGACTTTC
CDR3: CASSEGDRGGNSGANVLTF
size: NA
D: TRBD1
V: TRBV7-9
J: TRBJ2-6

DNA: TGCGCCAGCGTCGACTCCAACTACGAGCAGTACTTC
CDR3: CASVDSNYEQYF
size: NA
D: NA
V: TRBV5-1
J: TRBJ2-7